These 4 T cell receptor beta chains were sequenced from one sample in a study of neurological immune-mediated disorders. TCRdb processed the 5' RACE reads anew with MiXCR; each CDR3 protein has one entry. The sample carries tens of thousands of distinct CDR3 sequences, about a tenth recorded once. The sample's time point: longitudinal time-point 1 (baseline). Source material: PBMCs. The receptors come from a man between 25 and 39 years old in good health.

In this sample, this clonotype turned up many times. J is TRBJ2-7 and V is TRBV6-2 or TRBV6-3; 7 bases match TRBD2. Germline CDR1 reads MNHEY; CDR2 reads SVGEGT. V lost 6 bases and J lost 3; bases outside the gene matches: 8. This CDR3 contains 14 residues. The CDR3 DNA is TGTGCCAGCAGCTGGACTAGTTTCGTCTACGAGCAGTACTTC. Protein sequence: CASSWTSFVYEQYF.

A few counts support this clonotype. The rearrangement uses TRBV12-3 or TRBV12-4 and TRBJ2-5; D is possibly TRBD2 (5 bases). V lost 3 bases and J lost 5, with 10 bases in between. The CDR3 length is 13 residues. As DNA, the CDR3 is TGTGCCAGCAGTTTGGCGGGTAGGGAGACCCAGTACTTC. Translated, it gives CASSLAGRETQYF.

This clonotype showed up many times. The V and J genes are TRBV12-3 or TRBV12-4 and TRBJ2-7, with a tentative D call TRBD1 (5 bases). V lost 7 bases to trimming and J lost 5 bases, with 12 bases between them. The CDR3 length is 12 residues. The CDR3 loop reads CASTVDTHEQYF. The CDR3 DNA sequence: TGTGCCAGCACCGTGGACACCCACGAGCAGTACTTC.

In this sample, this clonotype turned up many times. The chain has TRBV29-1 and TRBJ2-5; 8 bases are a match to TRBD2. The CDR3 length is 18 residues. In germline, CDR1 is SQVTM, CDR2 ANQGSEA. V lost 0 bases to trimming and J lost 0 bases; unmatched junction nucleotides: 12. CDR3 loop: CSVEDPVGRAEYQETQYF. The CDR3 nucleotides are TGCAGCGTTGAAGATCCGGTCGGGAGGGCCGAGTACCAAGAGACCCAGTACTTC.